This TCR beta chain was profiled in a study of blood T cell repertoires in COVID-19. The wider study: In each case, the material was cDNA or gDNA derived from T cells, B-cell-depleted T cells, or PBMCs.

The length of the CDR3 is 15 residues. V lost 2 bases, J lost 4 bases, and 9 bases lay in between. Germline loops: CDR1 SNHLY, CDR2 FYNNEI. The data were produced by immunoSEQ multiplex PCR, yet TCRdb's version contains in-frame clones alone and is incomplete. There are about 110,000 clones in the sample; 75% to 90% occur only once, and roughly 7.9% lies in the top ten. The sequence was obtained from a man between 65 and 80 years old with acute or convalescent COVID-19. Sample: peripheral blood. This chain joins TRBV2 and TRBJ2-6; D gene unclear. In DNA form, the CDR3 reads TGTGCCAGCAGTGAACTAGGTGCGGGGGCCAACGTCCTGACTTTC. Its translation is CASSELGAGANVLTF.